A single sample is the source of the 13 T cell receptor beta chains below, sequenced in a study of blood T cell repertoires in COVID-19. Profiled with immunoSEQ multiplex PCR; TCRdb holds only in-frame clones, not every one. The sample holds 200,000 to 250,000 clones, nearly 90% seen once. Sequences were obtained from PBMCs or T cells enriched from blood (not recorded which). The source of these receptors is a man aged 25-45 years who had recovered from COVID-19.

The chain couples TRBV19 to TRBJ1-4, with 8 nucleotides matching TRBD1. V gave up 4 bases and J gave up 7 bases; unmatched junction bases: 5. Germline CDR1 and CDR2: LNHDA and SQIVND (reference sequence). The CDR3 length is 14 residues. CDR3 sequence: CASSNAGTGEKLFF. The DNA for the CDR3 is TGTGCCAGTAGTAACGCCGGGACAGGTGAAAAACTGTTTTTT. Combining the CDR3 with reference TRBV19 and TRBJ1-4 gives the whole variable domain DGGITQSPKYLFRKEGQNVTLSCEQNLNHDAMYWYRQDPGQGLRLIYYSQIVNDFQKGDIAEGYSVSREKKESFPLTVTSAQKNPTAFYLCASSNAGTGEKLFFGSGTQLSVL.

The chain recombines TRBV15 with TRBJ2-7, with TRBD1 identical over 7 bases. The germline CDR1 and CDR2 sequences are LNHNV and YYDKDF (reference sequence). The CDR3 runs 16 residues. Trimming took 2 bases from V and 2 from J; bases not matched to a gene: 9. The CDR3 reads CATSRSRTGWTYEQYF. CDR3 nucleotides: TGTGCCACCAGCAGATCTCGGACAGGATGGACCTACGAGCAGTACTTC.

This clone was seen a handful of times. The chain couples TRBV28 to TRBJ1-1; 9 bases match TRBD1. J gave up 4 bases and V 5 bases, and 11 bases lay outside the gene matches. From germline, CDR1 is MDHEN and CDR2 SYDVKM. The CDR3 is 16 amino acids. DNA for the CDR3: TGTGCCAGCAGTCCTCCGGGACAGGGTTTCGGCACTGAAGCTTTCTTT. The encoded protein is CASSPPGQGFGTEAFF.

V usage is TRBV11-2 and J usage is TRBJ1-2, with 9 nucleotides matching TRBD1. The J segment lost 4 bases and the V segment lost 5 bases, leaving 11 bases of the junction unmatched. This CDR3 spans 16 amino acids. Germline assignment: CDR1 SGHAT and CDR2 FQNNGV. In DNA form, the CDR3 reads TGTGCCAGCAGCCCCGTACAGGGGGCGCGGGGCTATGGCTACACCTTC. It translates to CASSPVQGARGYGYTF.

The chain combines TRBV28 with TRBJ2-7; tentatively, D is TRBD2 (6 bases). The germline CDR1 and CDR2 sequences are MDHEN and SYDVKM. This CDR3 is built from 13 residues. The V end was cut by 6 bases, the J end by 3 bases, with 12 bases between. CDR3 loop: CASRGTLNYEQYF. For the CDR3, the DNA is TGTGCCAGCAGGGGGACTCTGAACTACGAGCAGTACTTC.

The V gene is TRBV7-2, the J gene TRBJ2-5; 14 nucleotides align to TRBD2. This CDR3 comprises 16 residues. Trimming cost V 4 bases and J 2 bases; bases outside gene matches: 3. Germline CDR1 SGHTA, CDR2 FQGNSA. The CDR3 region has the DNA TGTGCCAGCAGCTGGGGGACTAGCGGGGGACAAGAGACCCAGTACTTC. Translating it yields CASSWGTSGGQETQYF.

This clone was detected only once. The chain joins TRBV28 to TRBJ2-7, with D possibly matching TRBD2 (6 bases). CDR3 length: 14 residues. Germline assignment: CDR1 MDHEN and CDR2 SYDVKM. V was shortened by 5 bases and J by 3 bases, with 14 bases between the two germline ends. The CDR3 bases are TGTGCCAGCAGTAGGGCGGGAAGCGACTACGAGCAGTACTTC. Its protein product is CASSRAGSDYEQYF. Combining the CDR3 with reference TRBV28 and TRBJ2-7 gives the whole variable domain DVKVTQSSRYLVKRTGEKVFLECVQDMDHENMFWYRQDPGLGLRLIYFSYDVKMKEKGDIPEGYSVSREKKERFSLILESASTNQTSMYLCASSRAGSDYEQYFGPGTRLTVT.

The chain links TRBV7-2 to TRBJ1-4, with 10 bases lining up with TRBD1. The CDR3 covers 15 residues. The germline V gene encodes CDR1 SGHTA and CDR2 FQGNSA. With V trimmed by 5 bases and J by 8 bases, 8 bases remained unmatched. The CDR3 reads CASSTATGGGEKLFF. The DNA for the CDR3 is TGTGCCAGCAGCACGGCGACAGGGGGCGGAGAAAAACTGTTTTTT.

The rearrangement links TRBV10-3 to TRBJ2-1; TRBD2 is a possible D gene (6 bases). Germline V CDR1 and CDR2: ENHRY, SYGVKD. V lost 0 bases and J lost 0, with 12 bases in between. The CDR3 has 17 residues. Written as DNA, the CDR3 is TGTGCCATCAGTGAGTCCGAGGACGGGAGCTCCTACAATGAGCAGTTCTTC. Protein: CAISESEDGSSYNEQFF.

The genes are TRBV4-3 and TRBJ1-3; the match to TRBD1 covers 8 bases. CDR3 size: 15 residues. The germline CDR1 and CDR2 sequences are LGHNA and YSLEER. Trimming at V came to 2 bases and at J to 2 bases, leaving 2 bases not matched to a gene. CDR3 coding DNA: TGCGCCAGCAGCCAAAAACAGGGGGCTGGAAACACCATATATTTT. It codes for CASSQKQGAGNTIYF.

This clone has only a few counts. The rearrangement links TRBV2 to TRBJ1-4; the D gene is possibly TRBD1 (5 bases). Germline assignment: CDR1 SNHLY and CDR2 FYNNEI. V dropped 6 bases and J dropped 6 bases, with 8 bases sitting between them. The CDR3 runs 12 residues. As DNA, the CDR3 is TGTGCCAGCAGACAGGATGATGAAAAACTGTTTTTT. Its protein product is CASRQDDEKLFF.

The chain couples TRBV6-5 to TRBJ1-4; 8 bases are a match to TRBD1. Germline V gene sequence: CDR1 MNHEY, CDR2 SVGAGI. The CDR3 covers 15 residues. Losses at the gene ends were 0 bases for V and 8 bases for J; bases not matched to a gene: 5. The CDR3 region has the DNA TGTGCCAGCAGTTACTCCGGGACAGGTCGCGAAAAACTGTTTTTT. Residues: CASSYSGTGREKLFF.

The chain uses TRBV30 and TRBJ1-5; 8 nucleotides agree with TRBD1. V was pared by 0 bases and J by 6 bases, with 1 base of the junction left unmatched. Germline CDR1 and CDR2: GTSNPN and SVGIG (reference sequence). CDR3 length: 13 amino acids. CDR3 in amino acids: CAWSVQGGQPQHF. CDR3 bases: TGTGCCTGGAGTGTACAGGGGGGTCAGCCCCAGCATTTT.